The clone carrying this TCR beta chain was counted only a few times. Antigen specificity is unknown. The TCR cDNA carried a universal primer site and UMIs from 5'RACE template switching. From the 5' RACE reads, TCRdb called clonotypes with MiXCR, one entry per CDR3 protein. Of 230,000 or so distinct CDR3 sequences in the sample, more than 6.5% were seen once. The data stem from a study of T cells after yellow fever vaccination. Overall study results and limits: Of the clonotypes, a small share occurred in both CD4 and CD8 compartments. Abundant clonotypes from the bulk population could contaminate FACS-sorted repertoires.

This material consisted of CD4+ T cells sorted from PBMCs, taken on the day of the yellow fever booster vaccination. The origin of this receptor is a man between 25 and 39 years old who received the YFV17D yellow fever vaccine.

CDR3 sequence reads: CASSPDILAGAGELFF. CDR3 sequence (DNA): TGTGCCAGCTCACCAGATATATTAGCGGGAGCCGGGGAGCTGTTTTTT. The chain joins TRBV18 to TRBJ2-2, with 9 bases matching TRBD2. V shed 2 bases and J 6 bases; nucleotides not matched to a gene: 7. The CDR3 totals 16 residues. Germline CDR1 KGHSH, CDR2 LQKENI.